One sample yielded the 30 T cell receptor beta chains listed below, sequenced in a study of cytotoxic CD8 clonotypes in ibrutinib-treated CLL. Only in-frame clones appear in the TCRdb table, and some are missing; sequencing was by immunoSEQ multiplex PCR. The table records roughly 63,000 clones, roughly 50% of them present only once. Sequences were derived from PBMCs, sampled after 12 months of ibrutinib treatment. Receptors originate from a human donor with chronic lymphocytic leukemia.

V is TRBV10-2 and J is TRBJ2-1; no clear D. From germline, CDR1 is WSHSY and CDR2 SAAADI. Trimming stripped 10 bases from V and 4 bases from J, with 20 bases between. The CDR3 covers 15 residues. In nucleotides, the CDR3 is TGCGCCACCGGGTGGTCTGCGGCCTTTTACAATGAGCAGTTCTTC. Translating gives CATGWSAAFYNEQFF.

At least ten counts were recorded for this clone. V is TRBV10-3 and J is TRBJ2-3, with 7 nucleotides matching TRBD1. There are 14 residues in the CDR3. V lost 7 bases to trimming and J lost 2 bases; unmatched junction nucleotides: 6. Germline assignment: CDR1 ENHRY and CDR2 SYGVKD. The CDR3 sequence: CAIKRQGSTDTQYF. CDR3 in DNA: TGTGCCATCAAAAGACAGGGCTCCACAGATACGCAGTATTTT.

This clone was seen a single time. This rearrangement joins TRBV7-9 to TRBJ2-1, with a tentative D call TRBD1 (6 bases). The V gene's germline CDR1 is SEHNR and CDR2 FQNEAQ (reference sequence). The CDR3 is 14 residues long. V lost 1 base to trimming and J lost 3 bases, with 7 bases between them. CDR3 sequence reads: CASSLVGGYNEQFF. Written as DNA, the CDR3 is TGTGCCAGCAGCTTAGTAGGGGGCTACAATGAGCAGTTCTTC.

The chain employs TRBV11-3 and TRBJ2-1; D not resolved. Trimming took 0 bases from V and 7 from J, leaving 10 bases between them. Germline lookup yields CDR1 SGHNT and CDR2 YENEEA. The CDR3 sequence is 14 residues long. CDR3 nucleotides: TGTGCCAGCAGCTTAGACCCCGATGCGAATGAGCAGTTCTTC. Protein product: CASSLDPDANEQFF.

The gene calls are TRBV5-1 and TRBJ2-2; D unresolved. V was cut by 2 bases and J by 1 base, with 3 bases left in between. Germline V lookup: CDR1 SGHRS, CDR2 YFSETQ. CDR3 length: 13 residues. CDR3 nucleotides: TGCGCCAGCAGCTTCGGGAACACCGGGGAGCTGTTTTTT. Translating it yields CASSFGNTGELFF.

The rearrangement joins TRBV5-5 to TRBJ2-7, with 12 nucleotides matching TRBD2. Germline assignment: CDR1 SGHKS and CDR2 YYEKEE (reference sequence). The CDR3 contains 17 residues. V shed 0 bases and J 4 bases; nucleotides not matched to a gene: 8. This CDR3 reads CASSLGTSGATSYEQYF. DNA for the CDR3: TGTGCCAGCAGCTTGGGGACTAGCGGGGCTACTTCTTACGAGCAGTACTTC.

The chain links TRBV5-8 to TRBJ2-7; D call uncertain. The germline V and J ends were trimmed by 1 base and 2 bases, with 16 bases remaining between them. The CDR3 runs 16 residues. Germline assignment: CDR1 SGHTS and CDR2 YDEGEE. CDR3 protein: CASSLFRNQKPYEQYF. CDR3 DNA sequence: TGTGCCAGCAGCTTGTTCCGGAACCAAAAGCCCTACGAGCAGTACTTC.

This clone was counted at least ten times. CDR3 residues: CASSPTSQGSEQYF. CDR3 nucleotide sequence: TGTGCCAGCTCGCCCACTTCTCAGGGGAGCGAGCAGTACTTC. J is TRBJ2-7 and V is TRBV27; a weak D match, TRBD1 (6 bases). In germline, CDR1 is MNHEY, CDR2 SMNVEV (reference sequence). The CDR3 has 14 amino acids. Trimming pared 8 bases from V and 6 bases from J, leaving 20 bases between.

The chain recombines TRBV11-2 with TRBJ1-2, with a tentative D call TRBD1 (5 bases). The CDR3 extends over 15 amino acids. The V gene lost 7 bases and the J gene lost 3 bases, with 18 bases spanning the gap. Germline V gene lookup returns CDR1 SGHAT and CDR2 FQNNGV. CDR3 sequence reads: CASTLSQGRDYGYTF. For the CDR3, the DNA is TGTGCCAGCACCCTATCGCAGGGTCGGGACTATGGCTACACCTTC.

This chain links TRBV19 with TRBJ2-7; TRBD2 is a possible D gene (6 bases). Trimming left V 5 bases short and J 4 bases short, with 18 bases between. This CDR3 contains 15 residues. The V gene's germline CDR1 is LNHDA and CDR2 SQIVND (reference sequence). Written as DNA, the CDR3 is TGTGCCAGTAGTCCCTCGGGGGTGTATGATTACGAGCAGTACTTC. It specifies CASSPSGVYDYEQYF.

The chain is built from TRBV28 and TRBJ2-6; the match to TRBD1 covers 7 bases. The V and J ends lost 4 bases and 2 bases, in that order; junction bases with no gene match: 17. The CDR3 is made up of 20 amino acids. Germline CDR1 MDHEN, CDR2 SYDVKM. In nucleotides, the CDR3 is TGTGCCAGCAGTTCTTCACACCTACAGGGGAGAAAGGCTGGGGCCAACGTCCTGACTTTC. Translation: CASSSSHLQGRKAGANVLTF.

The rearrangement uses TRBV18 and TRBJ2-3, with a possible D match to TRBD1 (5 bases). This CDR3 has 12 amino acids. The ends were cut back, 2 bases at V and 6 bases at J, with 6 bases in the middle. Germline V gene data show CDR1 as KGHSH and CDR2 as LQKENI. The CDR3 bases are TGTGCCAGCTCACCAAAGGGGGATACGCAGTATTTT. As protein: CASSPKGDTQYF.

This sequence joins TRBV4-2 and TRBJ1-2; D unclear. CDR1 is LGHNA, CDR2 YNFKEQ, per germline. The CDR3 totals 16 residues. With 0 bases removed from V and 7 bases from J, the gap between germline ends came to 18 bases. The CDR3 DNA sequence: TGTGCCAGCAGCCAAGAGCGGCAGTCCCAAGTGGCTGGCTACACCTTC. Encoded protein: CASSQERQSQVAGYTF.

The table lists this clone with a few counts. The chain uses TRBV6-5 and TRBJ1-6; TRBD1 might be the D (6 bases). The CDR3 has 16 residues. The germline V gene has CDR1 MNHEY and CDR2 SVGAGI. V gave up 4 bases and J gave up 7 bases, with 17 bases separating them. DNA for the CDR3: TGTGCCAGCAGTTTCGACAGGAGGGTTGGAAATTCACCCCTCCACTTT. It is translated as CASSFDRRVGNSPLHF.

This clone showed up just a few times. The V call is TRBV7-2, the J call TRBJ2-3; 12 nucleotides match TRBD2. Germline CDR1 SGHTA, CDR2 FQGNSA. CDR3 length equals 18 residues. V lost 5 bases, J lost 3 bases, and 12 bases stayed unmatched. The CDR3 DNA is TGTGCCAGCAGCCCCGGGACTAGCGGGTCGTTTGGAACAGATACGCAGTATTTT. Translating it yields CASSPGTSGSFGTDTQYF.

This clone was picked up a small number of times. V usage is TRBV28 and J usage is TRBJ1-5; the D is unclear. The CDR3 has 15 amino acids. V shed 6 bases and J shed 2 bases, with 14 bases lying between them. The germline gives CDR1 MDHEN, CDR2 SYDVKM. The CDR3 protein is CASRLHLSGNQPQHF. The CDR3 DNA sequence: TGTGCCAGCAGGTTACATCTTTCAGGCAATCAGCCCCAGCATTTT.

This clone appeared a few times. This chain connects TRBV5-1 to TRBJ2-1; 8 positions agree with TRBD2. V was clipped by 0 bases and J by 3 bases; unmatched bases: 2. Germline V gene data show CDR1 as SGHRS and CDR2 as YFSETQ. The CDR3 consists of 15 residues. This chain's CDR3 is CASSLAGGFYNEQFF. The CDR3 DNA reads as TGCGCCAGCAGCTTGGCGGGGGGGTTCTACAATGAGCAGTTCTTC. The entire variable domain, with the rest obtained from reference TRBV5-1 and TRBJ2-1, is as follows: KAGVTQTPRYLIKTRGQQVTLSCSPISGHRSVSWYQQTPGQGLQFLFEYFSETQRNKGNFPGRFSGRQFSNSRSEMNVSTLELGDSALYLCASSLAGGFYNEQFFGPGTRLTVL.

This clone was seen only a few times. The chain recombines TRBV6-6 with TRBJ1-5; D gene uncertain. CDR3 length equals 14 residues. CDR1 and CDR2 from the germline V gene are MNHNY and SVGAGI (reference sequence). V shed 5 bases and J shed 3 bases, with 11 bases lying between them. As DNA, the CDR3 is TGTGCCAGCAGTAGACTGAGAGACAATCAGCCCCAGCATTTT. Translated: CASSRLRDNQPQHF.

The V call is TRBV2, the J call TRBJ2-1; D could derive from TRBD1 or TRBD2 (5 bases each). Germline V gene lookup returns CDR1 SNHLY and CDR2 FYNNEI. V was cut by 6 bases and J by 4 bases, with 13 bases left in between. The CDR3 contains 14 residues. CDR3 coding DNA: TGTGCCAGCAGCCCAGACTGGGGGTACAATGAGCAGTTCTTC. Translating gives CASSPDWGYNEQFF.

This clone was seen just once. The DNA of the CDR3 is TGTGCCAGCAGCCAACAGGGACAGGAGGGAAGAGAGCAGTACTTC. Encoded protein: CASSQQGQEGREQYF. The rearrangement joins TRBV7-9 to TRBJ2-7, with 8 bases aligning to TRBD1. J lost 7 bases, V lost 5 bases, and 13 bases had no gene match. Germline CDR1 SEHNR, CDR2 FQNEAQ (reference sequence). CDR3 length: 15 amino acids.

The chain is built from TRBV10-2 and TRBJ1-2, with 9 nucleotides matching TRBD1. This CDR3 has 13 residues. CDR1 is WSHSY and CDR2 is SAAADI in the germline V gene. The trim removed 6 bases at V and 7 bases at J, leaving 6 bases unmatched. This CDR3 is CASRRTGDFGYTF. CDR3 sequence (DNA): TGCGCCAGCAGACGGACAGGGGATTTTGGCTACACCTTC.

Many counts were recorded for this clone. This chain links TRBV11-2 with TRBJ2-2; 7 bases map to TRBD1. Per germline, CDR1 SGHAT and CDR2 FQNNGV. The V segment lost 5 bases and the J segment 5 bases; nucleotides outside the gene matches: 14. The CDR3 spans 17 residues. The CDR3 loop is CASSLLAGGQTTGELFF. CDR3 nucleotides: TGTGCCAGCAGCCTTCTGGCTGGGGGACAGACGACCGGGGAGCTGTTTTTT.

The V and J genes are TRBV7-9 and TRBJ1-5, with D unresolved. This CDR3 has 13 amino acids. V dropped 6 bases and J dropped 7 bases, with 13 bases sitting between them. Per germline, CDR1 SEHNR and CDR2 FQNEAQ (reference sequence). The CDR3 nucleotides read TGTGCCAGCAGTAGGATGACGGGGCAGCCCCAGCATTTT. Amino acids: CASSRMTGQPQHF. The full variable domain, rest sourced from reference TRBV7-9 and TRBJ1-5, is DTGVSQNPRHKITKRGQNVTFRCDPISEHNRLYWYRQTLGQGPEFLTYFQNEAQLEKSRLLSDRFSAERPKGSFSTLEIQRTEQGDSAMYLCASSRMTGQPQHFGDGTRLSIL.

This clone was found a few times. Written as DNA, the CDR3 is TGTGCCAGCAGCGTAGGGACAGGAGGAGATACGCAGTATTTT. The encoded protein is CASSVGTGGDTQYF. The chain has TRBV9 and TRBJ2-3, with 7 bases fitting TRBD1. V was pared by 0 bases and J by 5 bases, with 3 bases of the junction left unmatched. The germline gives CDR1 SGDLS, CDR2 YYNGEE. This CDR3 region has 14 residues.

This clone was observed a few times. The CDR3 bases are TGCAGCGTTGCGGACAGTCCTGAAGCTTTCTTT. This sequence encodes CSVADSPEAFF. The chain employs TRBV29-1 and TRBJ1-1, with D maybe TRBD1 (6 bases). Germline CDR1 reads SQVTM; CDR2 reads ANQGSEA. Trimming cost V 4 bases and J 6 bases, with 9 bases left between them. The CDR3 has 11 residues.

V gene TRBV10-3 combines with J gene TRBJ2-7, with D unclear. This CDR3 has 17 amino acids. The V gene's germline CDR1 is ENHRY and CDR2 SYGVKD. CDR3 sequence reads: CASSYTNHIIGAYEQYV. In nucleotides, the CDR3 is TGTGCCAGCAGTTACACGAACCATATTATCGGAGCCTACGAGCAGTACGTC.

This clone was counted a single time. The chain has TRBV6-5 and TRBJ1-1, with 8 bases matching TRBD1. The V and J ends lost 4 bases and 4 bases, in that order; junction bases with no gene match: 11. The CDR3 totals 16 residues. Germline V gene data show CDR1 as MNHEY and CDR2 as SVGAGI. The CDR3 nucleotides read TGTGCCAGCAGTTTGACCAACAGGGGGTTTAGCACTGAAGCTTTCTTT. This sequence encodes CASSLTNRGFSTEAFF.

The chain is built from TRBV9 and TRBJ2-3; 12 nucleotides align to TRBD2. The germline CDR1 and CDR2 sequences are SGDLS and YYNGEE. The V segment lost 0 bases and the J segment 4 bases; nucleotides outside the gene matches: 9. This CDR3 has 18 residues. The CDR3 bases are TGTGCCAGCAGCGTAGGTTCTAGCGGGGGGGCCCTGGCAGATACGCAGTATTTT. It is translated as CASSVGSSGGALADTQYF.

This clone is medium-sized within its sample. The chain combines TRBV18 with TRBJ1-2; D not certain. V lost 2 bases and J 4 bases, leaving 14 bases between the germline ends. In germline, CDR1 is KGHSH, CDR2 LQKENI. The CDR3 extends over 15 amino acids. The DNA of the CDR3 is TGTGCCAGCTCACCAAGGGCCGAGACGACCTATGGCTACACCTTC. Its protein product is CASSPRAETTYGYTF.

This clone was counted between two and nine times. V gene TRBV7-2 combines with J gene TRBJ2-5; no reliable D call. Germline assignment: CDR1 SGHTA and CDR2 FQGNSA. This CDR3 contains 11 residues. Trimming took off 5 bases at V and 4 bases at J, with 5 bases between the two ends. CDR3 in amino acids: CASSTGETQYF. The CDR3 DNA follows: TGTGCCAGCAGCACTGGAGAGACCCAGTACTTC.